These 31 T cell receptor beta chains were all obtained from the same sample, sequenced in a study of T cells in Graves' hyperthyroidism and ophthalmopathy. RNA transcripts served as the template for amplifying TCR beta CDR3 regions. RT-PCR in the first round (using the HTBI primer set) targeted the TCR CDR3. Using its own MiXCR run on the multiplex PCR reads, TCRdb lists one record per CDR3 protein. The sample consists of under 400,000 distinct CDR3 sequences, less than 20% of them appearing once. Material for sequencing was blood. These receptors all stem from a woman aged 18-29 years with Graves' hyperthyroidism that later progressed to Graves' ophthalmopathy.

This clonotype has a count of ten or more. The chain is built from TRBV2 and TRBJ2-3; possibly TRBD1 for D (6 bases). The CDR3 consists of 15 residues. CDR1 is SNHLY and CDR2 is FYNNEI in the germline V gene. V was pared by 7 bases and J by 4 bases, with 18 bases between. This CDR3 is CASNWGPEGADTQYF. In nucleotides, the CDR3 is TGTGCCAGCAACTGGGGGCCCGAGGGGGCAGATACGCAGTATTTT.

This clonotype was recorded at least ten times. The chain uses TRBV20-1 and TRBJ2-7; D is undetermined. With 0 bases removed from V and 4 bases from J, the gap between germline ends came to 16 bases. CDR1 and CDR2 from the germline V gene are DFQATT and SNEGSKA (reference sequence). The CDR3 extends over 15 amino acids. CDR3: CSARDYDPVGYEQYF. CDR3 bases: TGCAGTGCTAGAGATTATGATCCAGTAGGTTACGAGCAGTACTTC.

The gene calls are TRBV5-1 and TRBJ2-7; 9 bases agree with TRBD2. This CDR3 is built from 14 residues. Trimming removed 5 bases from V and 4 bases from J; junction bases left unmatched: 7. Germline values: CDR1 SGHRS, CDR2 YFSETQ. CDR3 in DNA: TGCGCCAGCAGTCCGGCGACTAGCGGTTACGAGCAGTACTTC. This translates into CASSPATSGYEQYF.

This clonotype was seen repeatedly, ten times or more. The J gene is TRBJ2-1, the V gene TRBV29-1; 10 nucleotides match TRBD2. The CDR3 is 15 amino acids. Germline V gene sequence: CDR1 SQVTM, CDR2 ANQGSEA. V gave up 4 bases and J gave up 5 bases; unmatched junction bases: 8. CDR3 amino acids: CSVGKLLAGDNEQFF. The CDR3 region has the DNA TGCAGCGTTGGGAAGTTGCTAGCGGGGGACAATGAGCAGTTCTTC.

This clonotype was recorded at least ten times. The chain has TRBV9 and TRBJ2-1, with unresolved D. CDR1 SGDLS and CDR2 YYNGEE come from the germline V gene. The V end was cut by 3 bases, the J end by 4 bases, with 8 bases between. This CDR3 has 13 residues. CDR3 DNA: TGTGCCAGCAGCGCCGACGGATACAATGAGCAGTTCTTC. Translated, it gives CASSADGYNEQFF.

This clonotype came up a few times. This chain links TRBV5-1 with TRBJ2-7; D is perhaps TRBD2 (7 bases). This CDR3 spans 13 amino acids. V lost 2 bases and J lost 7, with 13 bases in between. Germline V gene data show CDR1 as SGHRS and CDR2 as YFSETQ. The CDR3, as DNA: TGCGCCAGCAGCTTTACGGGGGGCCGTGAGCAGTACTTC. Its protein is CASSFTGGREQYF.

This clonotype was seen at least ten times. The V call is TRBV24-1, the J call TRBJ2-1; 10 bases match TRBD2. This CDR3 is 17 amino acids long. Germline CDR1 KGHDR, CDR2 SFDVKD. J was trimmed by 6 bases and V by 8 bases; bases with no gene match: 15. CDR3 DNA: TGTGCCACCAAGGACTCGGAGGGTAGCGGGAGGATCAATGAGCAGTTCTTC. Translating gives CATKDSEGSGRINEQFF.

This clonotype was detected a few times. The chain uses TRBV7-9 and TRBJ2-2; TRBD1 might be the D (5 bases). The CDR3 has 16 residues. V was pared by 2 bases and J by 0 bases, with 10 bases between. CDR1 is SEHNR, CDR2 FQNEAQ, per germline (reference sequence). The CDR3 DNA sequence: TGTGCCAGCAGCTTATCGGACACTGCGAACACCGGGGAGCTGTTTTTT. It is translated as CASSLSDTANTGELFF.

This clonotype was counted many times. The chain is built from TRBV20-1 and TRBJ2-7, with TRBD2 matching over 7 bases. Germline CDR1 and CDR2: DFQATT and SNEGSKA (reference sequence). The CDR3 is made up of 14 amino acids. Trimming took 3 bases from V and 3 from J; bases not matched to a gene: 8. CDR3 bases: TGCAGTGCTAGTGGGGGGGAGGGCCGCTACGAGCAGTACTTC. Its protein is CSASGGEGRYEQYF.

V gene TRBV7-2 combines with J gene TRBJ2-1; 9 bases align to TRBD2. CDR3 length equals 16 residues. V lost 3 bases, J lost 0 bases, and 3 bases stayed unmatched. Per germline, CDR1 SGHTA and CDR2 FQGNSA. The CDR3 sequence: CASSFYSGSSYNEQFF. CDR3 coding DNA: TGTGCCAGCAGCTTCTATAGCGGGAGCTCCTACAATGAGCAGTTCTTC.

In this sample, this clonotype turned up many times. This chain joins TRBV13 and TRBJ2-7; TRBD2 matches at 10 bases. The V gene's germline CDR1 is PRHDT and CDR2 FYEKMQ (reference sequence). The CDR3 is made up of 16 amino acids. Germline trimming cut 1 base from V and 2 bases from J; bases unmatched to any gene: 5. The DNA for the CDR3 is TGTGCCAGCAGCTTAGCACCTAGCGGGGGACCCTACGAGCAGTACTTC. Its protein is CASSLAPSGGPYEQYF.

This clonotype was found many times. This chain links TRBV20-1 with TRBJ2-1; TRBD2 aligns across 12 bases. The trim removed 1 base at V and 3 bases at J, leaving 4 bases unmatched. CDR3 length: 16 residues. CDR1 and CDR2 (germline): DFQATT, SNEGSKA (reference sequence). The CDR3 nucleotides are TGCAGTGCTAGAGGTCCTAGCGGGAGGGACTACAATGAGCAGTTCTTC. As protein: CSARGPSGRDYNEQFF.

This clonotype has a count of ten or more. V usage is TRBV5-6 and J usage is TRBJ1-1, with a tentative D call TRBD1 (6 bases). Trimming removed 3 bases from V and 7 bases from J, with 13 bases in between. CDR3 length: 13 residues. Per the germline V gene, CDR1 is SGHDT and CDR2 is YYEEEE. The CDR3 DNA reads TGTGCCAGCAGCTATCCGACAGGTTATGAAGCTTTCTTT. It encodes CASSYPTGYEAFF. Complete variable domain (other parts from reference TRBV5-6 and TRBJ1-1): DAGVTQSPTHLIKTRGQQVTLRCSPKSGHDTVSWYQQALGQGPQFIFQYYEEEERQRGNFPDRFSGHQFPNYSSELNVNALLLGDSALYLCASSYPTGYEAFFGQGTRLTVV.

Only a few counts were recorded for this clonotype. V is TRBV7-9 and J is TRBJ2-2, with 9 bases aligning to TRBD1. The germline gives CDR1 SEHNR, CDR2 FQNEAQ (reference sequence). CDR3 length: 14 amino acids. V lost 8 bases and J lost 6; bases outside the gene matches: 7. The CDR3 DNA reads TGTGCCAGCCGCCGGGACAGGGTTGCCGGGGAGCTGTTTTTT. This gives the protein CASRRDRVAGELFF.

As regards this clonotype: At one end, the junction sequence differs from germline, possibly due to a read error. The chain recombines TRBV10-1 with TRBJ2-1; 10 bases agree with TRBD1. From germline, CDR1 is WNHNN and CDR2 SYGVQD (reference sequence). This CDR3 is built from 15 residues. The CDR3 protein is CASNESAGTGVEQFF. The DNA for the CDR3 is TGCGCCAGCAATGAGTCCGCCGGGACAGGGGTTGAGCAGTTCTTC.

This clonotype was recorded at least ten times. V and J are TRBV28 and TRBJ2-1, with 14 bases matching TRBD2. From germline, CDR1 is MDHEN and CDR2 SYDVKM. This CDR3 is 17 amino acids long. With 6 bases clipped from V and 8 bases from J, the junction kept 12 bases outside the gene matches. CDR3 protein: CASSLIGTSGRRYEQFF. Written as DNA, the CDR3 is TGTGCCAGCAGCCTTATAGGGACTAGCGGGAGAAGGTATGAGCAGTTCTTC.

CDR3 DNA: TGTGCCAGCAGCCAAGAGTGGGACATCAGTTCACCCCTCCACTTT. Translation: CASSQEWDISSPLHF. The rearrangement links TRBV4-2 to TRBJ1-6; a possible D gene is TRBD1 (6 bases). There are 15 residues in the CDR3. CDR1 and CDR2 (germline): LGHNA, YNFKEQ. V was shortened by 0 bases and J by 9 bases, with 12 bases between the two germline ends.

The chain couples TRBV20-1 to TRBJ2-7; TRBD2 aligns across 13 bases. With V trimmed by 6 bases and J by 7 bases, 6 bases remained unmatched. The CDR3 is made up of 13 amino acids. Germline CDR1 is DFQATT and CDR2 is SNEGSKA (reference sequence). Here the CDR3 DNA reads TGCAGTGCACCTGGACTAGCGGGAGATGAGCAGTACTTC. As protein: CSAPGLAGDEQYF.

This clonotype was seen many times. The chain is built from TRBV4-3 and TRBJ1-1; D is unclear. CDR1 and CDR2 from the germline V gene are LGHNA and YSLEER. Trimming stripped 0 bases from V and 11 bases from J, with 10 bases between. CDR3 length: 12 amino acids. The CDR3 here is CASSQEGMSAFF. DNA of the CDR3: TGCGCCAGCAGCCAAGAAGGGATGTCGGCTTTCTTT.

Concerning this clonotype: Since a much larger clone is just one base distant, this may be a read error. V gene TRBV3-1 combines with J gene TRBJ2-3; D gene ambiguous. The CDR3 loop spans 12 amino acids. Germline CDR1 is LGHDT and CDR2 is YNNKEL (reference sequence). Trimming took 3 bases from V and 6 from J, leaving 7 bases between them. The CDR3 DNA reads as TGTGCCAGCAGCCATGGGCATGATACGCAGTATTTT. This sequence encodes CASSHGHDTQYF.

This clonotype was detected many times. The V and J genes are TRBV3-1 and TRBJ2-7, with D tentatively TRBD2 (6 bases). Germline V gene lookup returns CDR1 LGHDT and CDR2 YNNKEL (reference sequence). The CDR3 loop spans 14 amino acids. Trimming pared 6 bases from V and 4 bases from J, leaving 16 bases between. In nucleotides, the CDR3 is TGTGCCAGCAGATCTTCGCGGGGTCGATACGAGCAGTACTTC. Protein: CASRSSRGRYEQYF.

The J gene is TRBJ2-7, the V gene TRBV6-2 or TRBV6-3, with unresolved D. V was clipped by 0 bases and J by 7 bases, with 7 bases between them. The V gene's germline CDR1 is MNHEY and CDR2 SVGEGT. There are 12 residues in the CDR3. The CDR3 region has the DNA TGTGCCAGCAGTTACTCGATGTATGAGCAGTACTTC. Amino acids: CASSYSMYEQYF.

This sequence joins TRBV27 and TRBJ2-3; 8 bases agree with TRBD2. The germline gives CDR1 MNHEY, CDR2 SMNVEV (reference sequence). V lost 7 bases and J lost 1; bases outside the gene matches: 1. The CDR3 sequence is 13 residues long. In DNA, the CDR3 is TGTGCCAGCACGACTAGCGGCACAGATACGCAGTATTTT. This codes for CASTTSGTDTQYF.

This clonotype was seen ten or more times. The J gene is TRBJ2-4, the V gene TRBV12-3 or TRBV12-4; TRBD1 agrees at 7 bases. The CDR3 spans 14 residues. V lost 4 bases and J lost 9; bases outside the gene matches: 9. The CDR3 is CASSSSTGPGIQYF. The CDR3 DNA reads TGTGCCAGCAGTTCATCGACAGGGCCAGGCATTCAGTACTTC.

There are many counts of this clonotype. The rearrangement links TRBV28 to TRBJ1-1, with D perhaps TRBD1 (5 bases). Germline CDR1 reads MDHEN; CDR2 reads SYDVKM. V dropped 5 bases and J dropped 4 bases, with 17 bases sitting between them. The CDR3 runs to 15 residues. The CDR3 coding sequence is TGTGCCAGCAGTCCGGGGGGGGAAATCGGCACTGAAGCTTTCTTT. Encoded protein: CASSPGGEIGTEAFF. Looking up the rest from reference TRBV28 and TRBJ1-1 gives the full variable domain: DVKVTQSSRYLVKRTGEKVFLECVQDMDHENMFWYRQDPGLGLRLIYFSYDVKMKEKGDIPEGYSVSREKKERFSLILESASTNQTSMYLCASSPGGEIGTEAFFGQGTRLTVV.

A few counts support this clonotype. This sequence joins TRBV6-2 or TRBV6-3 and TRBJ2-7, with TRBD1 identical over 7 bases. Germline V gene data show CDR1 as MNHEY and CDR2 as SVGEGT. This CDR3 has 15 residues. V trimming: 6 bases; J trimming: 2 bases; junction bases outside the gene matches: 10. The CDR3 here is CASSFNRDSPYEQYF. CDR3 DNA sequence: TGTGCCAGCAGCTTCAACCGGGACAGTCCCTACGAGCAGTACTTC.

This clonotype has ten or more counts. This rearrangement joins TRBV12-3 or TRBV12-4 to TRBJ2-3; TRBD2 matches 7 bases. The CDR3 length is 14 residues. With V trimmed by 4 bases and J by 7 bases, 8 bases remained unmatched. For the CDR3, the DNA is TGTGCCAGCAGTTCACCTAGCGGTACGAATACGCAGTATTTT. This sequence encodes CASSSPSGTNTQYF.

This clonotype was seen many times. The rearrangement joins TRBV6-1 to TRBJ2-5; 9 nucleotides line up with TRBD1. This CDR3 comprises 14 residues. Trimming at V came to 4 bases and at J to 7 bases, leaving 7 bases not matched to a gene. Germline V CDR1 and CDR2: MNHNS, SASEGT. CDR3 sequence: CASSGYRGLGTQYF. The CDR3 nucleotides read TGTGCCAGCAGTGGTTACAGGGGGCTCGGGACCCAGTACTTC.

This clonotype was seen ten or more times. The chain employs TRBV5-1 and TRBJ2-2; D unresolved. The germline V gene encodes CDR1 SGHRS and CDR2 YFSETQ. The CDR3 sequence is 15 residues long. V was clipped by 0 bases and J by 5 bases, with 11 bases between them. CDR3 nucleotide sequence: TGCGCCAGCAGCTTGGGTCGGTCCGGGACCGGGGAGCTGTTTTTT. Translating gives CASSLGRSGTGELFF. The whole variable domain, remainder taken from reference TRBV5-1 and TRBJ2-2, is KAGVTQTPRYLIKTRGQQVTLSCSPISGHRSVSWYQQTPGQGLQFLFEYFSETQRNKGNFPGRFSGRQFSNSRSEMNVSTLELGDSALYLCASSLGRSGTGELFFGEGSRLTVL.

This clonotype has at least ten counts. The chain's CDR3 is CASSVQGDYGYTF. The CDR3, as DNA: TGTGCCAGCAGCGTACAGGGGGACTATGGCTACACCTTC. The rearrangement links TRBV12-3 or TRBV12-4 to TRBJ1-2; 8 bases agree with TRBD1. Trimming removed 6 bases from V and 3 bases from J; junction bases left unmatched: 3. CDR3 length: 13 residues.

This clonotype came up many times. The rearrangement uses TRBV4-1 and TRBJ2-7, with unresolved D. V was trimmed by 0 bases and J by 3 bases, leaving 9 bases between them. The CDR3 is 14 amino acids. Germline V gene sequence: CDR1 MGHRA, CDR2 YSYEKL. CDR3 in amino acids: CASSQEAVVYEQYF. DNA for the CDR3: TGCGCCAGCAGCCAAGAAGCCGTCGTCTACGAGCAGTACTTC.